A single sample gave rise to the 31 T cell receptor beta chains below, sequenced in a study of vaccination effects on CD4 cells after COVID-19. These TCRs' antigens remain unknown. Produced via immunoSEQ multiplex PCR; TCRdb's table is partial and in-frame only. The sample has under 25,000 clones, about 70% seen once. ViraFEST used viral peptide pools to expand antigen-specific CD4+ T cells before sequencing. With 9 to 11 days of culture completed, CD4+ T cells were isolated. Confirmation by PCR established that the person had SARS-CoV-2 infection between March and December 2020. The starting material was CD4+ T cells from PBMCs cultured with SARS-CoV-2 spike peptides, obtained before COVID-19 vaccination. All receptors come from a human donor who had a prior SARS-CoV-2 infection.

The gene calls are TRBV27 and TRBJ2-7; TRBD1 matches 7 bases. Germline trimming cut 2 bases from V and 5 bases from J; bases unmatched to any gene: 6. The CDR3 is made up of 14 amino acids. Germline CDR1 and CDR2: MNHEY and SMNVEV (reference sequence). The CDR3 loop is CASSLRTGFDEQYF. CDR3 nucleotide sequence: TGTGCCAGCAGTTTACGGACAGGCTTCGACGAGCAGTACTTC.

The chain combines TRBV5-1 with TRBJ2-7, with D possibly TRBD1 on 7 matching bases. V lost 0 bases, J lost 1 base, and 14 bases lay in between. Germline lookup yields CDR1 SGHRS and CDR2 YFSETQ. The CDR3 has 16 residues. The CDR3 loop reads CASSLGGTDPSYEQYF. The CDR3 DNA sequence: TGCGCCAGCAGCTTGGGCGGGACAGACCCTTCCTACGAGCAGTACTTC.

The CDR3 DNA is TGTGCCAGCAGCGTAGCTCCCACTATCTCCTACAATGAGCAGTTCTTC. It codes for CASSVAPTISYNEQFF. J is TRBJ2-1 and V is TRBV9; D is undetermined. Germline V lookup: CDR1 SGDLS, CDR2 YYNGEE. The CDR3 loop spans 16 amino acids. Trimming removed 0 bases from V and 0 bases from J, with 10 bases in between.

This sequence joins TRBV9 and TRBJ2-5; perhaps TRBD1 as D (5 bases). This CDR3 is built from 14 residues. Germline CDR1 SGDLS, CDR2 YYNGEE. V was cut by 0 bases and J by 5 bases, with 11 bases left in between. In nucleotides, the CDR3 is TGTGCCAGCAGCGTAGGCCCCTCAGGGGAGACCCAGTACTTC. Its protein is CASSVGPSGETQYF.

This clone was observed once. V is TRBV21-1 and J is TRBJ2-7; the table gives TRBD2 as D, unverified against the DNA. TRBV21-1 is tagged as a pseudogene. This CDR3 has 15 amino acids. CDR3 nucleotides: TGTGCCAGCATCCGGGGGACTAGCGGGGACTACGAGCAGTACTTC. Its translation: CASIRGTSGDYEQYF.

This chain connects TRBV11-2 to TRBJ2-3; D remains ambiguous. The V gene's germline CDR1 is SGHAT and CDR2 FQNNGV. The CDR3 has 13 amino acids. Trimming left V 1 base short and J 1 base short, with 3 bases between. The CDR3 spells CASSLAGTDTQYF. CDR3 nucleotide sequence: TGTGCCAGCAGCTTAGCGGGCACAGATACGCAGTATTTT.

The J gene is TRBJ2-5, the V gene TRBV7-3, with D tentatively TRBD1 (5 bases). V was pared by 4 bases and J by 5 bases, with 11 bases between. This CDR3 spans 13 amino acids. Germline loops: CDR1 SGHTA, CDR2 FQGTGA. This CDR3 is CASSYGQSETQYF. The CDR3 DNA reads TGTGCCAGCAGCTACGGACAATCGGAGACCCAGTACTTC. The complete variable domain, with remaining parts taken from reference TRBV7-3 and TRBJ2-5, reads GAGVSQTPSNKVTEKGKYVELRCDPISGHTALYWYRQSLGQGPEFLIYFQGTGAADDSGLPNDRFFAVRPEGSVSTLKIQRTERGDSAVYLCASSYGQSETQYFGPGTRLLVL.

The table lists this clone with a few counts. This chain links TRBV19 with TRBJ1-6; D uncertain. Trimming cost V 5 bases and J 9 bases, with 20 bases left between them. The CDR3 loop spans 16 amino acids. The V gene's germline CDR1 is LNHDA and CDR2 SQIVND (reference sequence). Written as DNA, the CDR3 is TGTGCCAGTAGTTATGCAGCACTCTTTCGAATTTCACCCCTCCACTTT. Amino acid sequence: CASSYAALFRISPLHF.

Only a few counts were recorded for this clone. The chain couples TRBV19 to TRBJ1-1; D is unclear. Germline CDR1 reads LNHDA; CDR2 reads SQIVND (reference sequence). This CDR3 region has 12 residues. Deletions cut 0 bases from V and 11 bases from J, with 10 bases between. CDR3 region: CASSIEPGWAFF. The CDR3 nucleotides are TGTGCCAGTAGTATAGAACCCGGCTGGGCTTTCTTT.

The chain carries TRBV28 and TRBJ2-1; 7 nucleotides agree with TRBD1. V gave up 3 bases and J gave up 7 bases; unmatched junction bases: 3. This CDR3 spans 13 amino acids. Germline CDR1 reads MDHEN; CDR2 reads SYDVKM. The CDR3 sequence: CASSLAGGNEQFF. The CDR3 nucleotides read TGTGCCAGCAGTTTGGCAGGGGGTAATGAGCAGTTCTTC.

V is TRBV29-1 and J is TRBJ1-4; TRBD1 might be the D (5 bases). V was pared by 4 bases and J by 8 bases, with 14 bases between. Per the germline V gene, CDR1 is SQVTM and CDR2 is ANQGSEA. CDR3 size: 13 residues. The CDR3 DNA reads as TGCAGCGTTGGGCGCGGGGGGGAAGAAAAACTGTTTTTT. Translating gives CSVGRGGEEKLFF. Combining the CDR3 with reference TRBV29-1 and TRBJ1-4 gives the whole variable domain SAVISQKPSRDICQRGTSLTIQCQVDSQVTMMFWYRQQPGQSLTLIATANQGSEATYESGFVIDKFPISRPNLTFSTLTVSNMSPEDSSIYLCSVGRGGEEKLFFGSGTQLSVL.

This clone has a single count. J is TRBJ2-5 and V is TRBV5-1; D unclear. The CDR3 covers 14 residues. Germline CDR1 reads SGHRS; CDR2 reads YFSETQ. V was pared by 0 bases and J by 5 bases, with 11 bases between. The chain's CDR3 is CASSLVRNGETQYF. The CDR3 nucleotides read TGCGCCAGCAGCTTGGTACGGAACGGGGAGACCCAGTACTTC.

J is TRBJ2-5 and V is TRBV9, with TRBD2 matching over 14 bases. Germline V lookup: CDR1 SGDLS, CDR2 YYNGEE. V lost 3 bases to trimming and J lost 4 bases; unmatched junction nucleotides: 5. CDR3 length equals 16 residues. CDR3 nucleotides: TGTGCCAGCAGCGGACTAGCGGGGGGGCTTCCAGAGACCCAGTACTTC. The encoded protein is CASSGLAGGLPETQYF.

The chain joins TRBV5-6 to TRBJ1-3, with D possibly matching TRBD1 (5 bases). The CDR3 has 16 residues. The germline V gene encodes CDR1 SGHDT and CDR2 YYEEEE. V was pared by 1 base and J by 0 bases, with 11 bases between. CDR3 amino acids: CASSLYQGRSGNTIYF. Written as DNA, the CDR3 is TGTGCCAGCAGCTTGTATCAGGGTCGCTCTGGAAACACCATATATTTT.

This clone was seen only a few times. The V and J genes are TRBV19 and TRBJ1-6, with a possible D match to TRBD1 (5 bases). The CDR3 sequence is 13 residues long. V lost 3 bases and J lost 6, with 6 bases in between. CDR1 LNHDA and CDR2 SQIVND come from the germline V gene (reference sequence). This CDR3 reads CASSIGGNSPLHF. CDR3 nucleotide sequence: TGTGCCAGTAGTATTGGGGGTAATTCACCCCTCCACTTT.

The V call is TRBV19, the J call TRBJ1-6; D not certain. Germline assignment: CDR1 LNHDA and CDR2 SQIVND (reference sequence). This CDR3 comprises 13 residues. V shed 2 bases and J shed 12 bases, with 11 bases lying between them. CDR3 DNA sequence: TGTGCCAGTAGTATATCGAATGCGGGACCCCTCCACTTT. It encodes CASSISNAGPLHF.

The rearrangement links TRBV6-1 to TRBJ2-3; D assignment may be TRBD1 or TRBD2 (6 bases each). The CDR3 is 15 residues long. Trimming shortened V by 3 bases and J by 1 base, and 11 bases separated the two germline ends. Germline lookup yields CDR1 MNHNS and CDR2 SASEGT. CDR3 amino acids: CASSELGGRTDTQYF. The CDR3 DNA follows: TGTGCCAGCAGTGAGCTGGGGGGCCGCACAGATACGCAGTATTTT.

The chain is built from TRBV9 and TRBJ2-7; D not resolved. V shed 0 bases and J shed 4 bases, with 11 bases lying between them. The CDR3 totals 14 residues. Germline V gene lookup returns CDR1 SGDLS and CDR2 YYNGEE. The CDR3 region has the DNA TGTGCCAGCAGCGTAGGTCCCATACAATACGAGCAGTACTTC. This encodes CASSVGPIQYEQYF.

J is TRBJ2-2 and V is TRBV4-2; D unresolved. V dropped 1 base and J dropped 2 bases, with 8 bases sitting between them. The CDR3 consists of 15 residues. Germline V gene data show CDR1 as LGHNA and CDR2 as YNFKEQ. As DNA, the CDR3 is TGTGCCAGCAGCCAAGGACCTACCAACACCGGGGAGCTGTTTTTT. Protein product: CASSQGPTNTGELFF.

The J gene is TRBJ1-3, the V gene TRBV30, with TRBD1 matching 7 bases. The germline V gene has CDR1 GTSNPN and CDR2 SVGIG (reference sequence). V trimming: 3 bases; J trimming: 0 bases; junction bases outside the gene matches: 5. The CDR3 is 15 amino acids. The CDR3 bases are TGTGCCTGGAGGACCGGGACAGTCTCTGGAAACACCATATATTTT. Its translation: CAWRTGTVSGNTIYF. The whole variable domain, remainder taken from reference TRBV30 and TRBJ1-3, is SQTIHQWPATLVQPVGSPLSLECTVEGTSNPNLYWYRQAAGRGLQLLFYSVGIGQISSEVPQNLSASRPQDRQFILSSKKLLLSDSGFYLCAWRTGTVSGNTIYFGEGSWLTVV.

V gene TRBV4-1 combines with J gene TRBJ2-1, with 7 bases that match TRBD2. CDR1 MGHRA and CDR2 YSYEKL come from the germline V gene. After removal of 4 bases from V and 10 bases from J, the junction contained 7 bases not matched to a gene. The CDR3 contains 13 residues. Here the CDR3 DNA reads TGCGCCAGCAGCCCTTGGGGGGGGACCGAGCAGTTCTTC. Protein sequence: CASSPWGGTEQFF.

The CDR3 DNA is TGTGCCAGCAGTGAGACTCAAGCCCAAGAGACCCAGTACTTC. Translated: CASSETQAQETQYF. The chain uses TRBV6-1 and TRBJ2-5; the D is unclear. Germline CDR1 and CDR2: MNHNS and SASEGT. This CDR3 spans 14 amino acids. V was shortened by 3 bases and J by 1 base, with 9 bases between the two germline ends.

The chain couples TRBV18 to TRBJ2-3; TRBD2 matches 12 bases. Germline values: CDR1 KGHSH, CDR2 LQKENI. The V and J ends lost 6 bases and 0 bases, in that order; junction bases with no gene match: 10. The CDR3 totals 18 residues. The CDR3 sequence: CASSPILAGGASTDTQYF. The DNA for the CDR3 is TGTGCCAGCTCTCCTATCCTAGCGGGAGGGGCTAGCACAGATACGCAGTATTTT.

V usage is TRBV5-1 and J usage is TRBJ2-5; D is unclear. Per the germline V gene, CDR1 is SGHRS and CDR2 is YFSETQ. The CDR3 spans 15 residues. V was shortened by 3 bases and J by 5 bases, with 17 bases between the two germline ends. CDR3 in DNA: TGCGCCAGCAGCTCTAGATGGTCCTCGAGGGAGACCCAGTACTTC. As protein: CASSSRWSSRETQYF.

The chain is built from TRBV9 and TRBJ2-7; D is uncertain. Germline V gene data show CDR1 as SGDLS and CDR2 as YYNGEE. This CDR3 contains 11 residues. Trimming removed 4 bases at V and 5 bases at J, with 7 bases between. The DNA for the CDR3 is TGTGCCAGCAGCAAAGGGAACGAGCAGTACTTC. As protein: CASSKGNEQYF.

J is TRBJ1-2 and V is TRBV3-1 (or the pseudogene TRBV3-2); D possibly corresponds to TRBD1 (6 bases). The CDR3 spans 15 residues. The V gene's germline CDR1 is LGHDT and CDR2 YNNKEL (reference sequence). V lost 4 bases and J lost 6, with 18 bases in between. The CDR3 coding sequence is TGTGCCAGCAGCCCCCGCCCGGGGGGGCTAAATGGCTACACCTTC. Amino acid sequence: CASSPRPGGLNGYTF.

The rearrangement uses TRBV5-1 and TRBJ2-5, with D uncertain. Germline loops: CDR1 SGHRS, CDR2 YFSETQ. The V gene lost 2 bases and the J gene lost 1 base, with 6 bases spanning the gap. The CDR3 sequence is 13 residues long. CDR3: CASSFNTQETQYF. The DNA for the CDR3 is TGCGCCAGCAGCTTCAACACCCAAGAGACCCAGTACTTC.

The chain uses TRBV27 and TRBJ1-6; TRBD1 is a possible D gene (5 bases). The CDR3 extends over 16 amino acids. Germline V gives CDR1 MNHEY, CDR2 SMNVEV (reference sequence). The V end lost 3 bases, the J end lost 5 bases, and 14 bases lay between the germline ends. The CDR3 DNA follows: TGTGCCAGCAGTTTTTCCCTCCAGGGTAATAATTCACCCCTCCACTTT. Translated, it gives CASSFSLQGNNSPLHF.

The rearrangement links TRBV5-1 to TRBJ2-1, with TRBD1 identical over 7 bases. Germline V lookup: CDR1 SGHRS, CDR2 YFSETQ. V lost 6 bases to trimming and J lost 5 bases; unmatched junction nucleotides: 5. The CDR3 runs to 13 residues. This CDR3 reads CASTWDRHNEQFF. The CDR3, as DNA: TGCGCCAGCACATGGGACAGACACAATGAGCAGTTCTTC.

The chain is built from TRBV25-1 and TRBJ2-1, with 8 bases aligning to TRBD2. The trim removed 3 bases at V and 9 bases at J, leaving 10 bases unmatched. CDR1 MGHDK and CDR2 SYGVNS come from the germline V gene. CDR3 length: 15 residues. This CDR3 is CASSEPRGGDTEQFF. As DNA, the CDR3 is TGTGCCAGCAGTGAGCCCCGGGGGGGTGACACTGAGCAGTTCTTC.

The chain is built from TRBV18 and TRBJ2-1, with TRBD2 matching 7 bases. The length of the CDR3 is 14 residues. Germline CDR1 is KGHSH and CDR2 is LQKENI. V dropped 3 bases and J dropped 9; count of bases not matched to a gene: 8. CDR3 protein: CASSPGLVGGEQFF. The CDR3 bases are TGTGCCAGCTCACCCGGACTAGTCGGGGGTGAGCAGTTCTTC.